The rows below give T cell receptor beta chains drawn from one sample of a study of early T cells in non-severe SARS-CoV-2 infection. Via MiXCR, TCRdb re-called the 5' RACE reads, giving one row per CDR3 protein. The sample has about 58,000 distinct CDR3 sequences, roughly 13% seen once; the top ten hold approximately 10%. Sequencing was carried out using whole blood. The origin of the receptors is an adult who was a healthcare worker with PCR-confirmed SARS-CoV-2 infection or an uninfected control (not recorded which). CDR3s include the opening cysteine and the closing phenylalanine or tryptophan. Each record gives: V gene, clone size, J gene, D gene, CDR3 DNA, CDR3 protein. D genes are given only for firm matches. Some rows have no size entry. The others give once, few or many, or a class for an expanded clone.

>TRBV11-2|.|TRBJ2-3|.
TGTGCCAGCAGCTTAGATCTTTCAGGTGGCAACACAGATACGCAGTATTTT
CASSLDLSGGNTDTQYF
>TRBV28|many|TRBJ1-2|.
TGTGCCAGCAGTTTACCCCGGGTCTATCCGATAAAAGGCGGCTACACCTTC
CASSLPRVYPIKGGYTF
>TRBV7-2|few|TRBJ2-4|.
TGTGCCAGCAGCTCCCTCAGCGGCAGGGCCAAAAACATTCAGTACTTC
CASSSLSGRAKNIQYF
>TRBV20-1|once|TRBJ2-1|TRBD1
TGCAGTGCTAGTTACAGGGGTTACAATGAGCAGTTCTTC
CSASYRGYNEQFF
>TRBV4-1|.|TRBJ2-2|TRBD2
TGCGCCAGCAGATCGGGACTAGCGGAAAAAGGAACCGGGGAGCTGTTTTTT
CASRSGLAEKGTGELFF
>TRBV3-1|few|TRBJ1-3|.
TGTGCCAGCAGCCAAGGCCAGGGTAACACCATATATTTT
CASSQGQGNTIYF
>TRBV5-1|few|TRBJ2-5|.
TGCGCCAGCATGTTGAACCAAGAGACCCAGTACTTC
CASMLNQETQYF
>TRBV28|few|TRBJ1-2|.
TGTGCGATTAAACACCAAAACTATGGCTACACCTTC
CAIKHQNYGYTF
>TRBV6-6|.|TRBJ2-1|.
TGTGCCAGCCATCCCATCTCTCGCAATGAGCAGTTCTTC
CASHPISRNEQFF
>TRBV6-5|few|TRBJ2-7|TRBD1
TGTGCCAGCGGACAGGGTACCGCCAAGGAGTACTTC
CASGQGTAKEYF
>TRBV28|.|TRBJ2-5|.
TGTGCCAGCAGTCCTAGGATAGAGACCCAGTACTTC
CASSPRIETQYF
>TRBV28|few|TRBJ1-2|TRBD1
TGTGCCAGCAGTTTCCGGGACAGGGGGCCTGGCTACACCTTC
CASSFRDRGPGYTF
>TRBV3-1|.|TRBJ2-1|.
TGTGCCAGCAGCCAAGATATGGAATTTGAGCAGTTCTTC
CASSQDMEFEQFF
>TRBV7-9|many|TRBJ1-1|.
TGTGCCAGCAGCACCAAGACTGAAGACACTGAAGCTTTCTTT
CASSTKTEDTEAFF
>TRBV29-1|many|TRBJ2-1|.
TGCAGCGGGAGGTTGGGGAATGAGCAGTTCTTC
CSGRLGNEQFF
>TRBV12-3/TRBV12-4|.|TRBJ1-1|.
TGTGCCAGCAGCCCCTGGCAGAACACTGAAGCTTTCTTT
CASSPWQNTEAFF
>TRBV5-1|many|TRBJ2-1|.
TGCGCCAGCCCCGAGGGGGTTCCCCCTGACAATGAGCAGTTCTTC
CASPEGVPPDNEQFF
>TRBV4-2|.|TRBJ2-1|TRBD2
TGTGCCAGCAGCCAAGATGCTAGCGGGGGGGCCAATGAGCAGTTCTTC
CASSQDASGGANEQFF